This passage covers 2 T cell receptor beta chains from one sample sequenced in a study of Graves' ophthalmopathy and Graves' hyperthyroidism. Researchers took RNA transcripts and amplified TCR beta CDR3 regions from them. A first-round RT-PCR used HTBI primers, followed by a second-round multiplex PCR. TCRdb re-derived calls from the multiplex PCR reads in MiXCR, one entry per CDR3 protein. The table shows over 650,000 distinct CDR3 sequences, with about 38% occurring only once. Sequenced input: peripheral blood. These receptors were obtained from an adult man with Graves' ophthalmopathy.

In DNA, the CDR3 is TGCGCCAGCGGCAAGGCAGGGGTTTCACCCCTCCACTTT. Amino acid sequence: CASGKAGVSPLHF. The chain employs TRBV10-2 and TRBJ1-6; a possible D gene is TRBD1 (6 bases). Per the germline V gene, CDR1 is WSHSY and CDR2 is SAAADI. Deletions cut 8 bases from V and 9 bases from J, with 14 bases between. The CDR3 extends over 13 amino acids.

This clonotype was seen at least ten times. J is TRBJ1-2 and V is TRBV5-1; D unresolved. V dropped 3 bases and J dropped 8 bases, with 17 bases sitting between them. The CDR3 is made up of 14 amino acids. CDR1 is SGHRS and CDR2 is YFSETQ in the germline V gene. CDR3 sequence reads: CASSSEAGSTGYTF. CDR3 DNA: TGCGCCAGCAGCTCGGAGGCAGGCAGTACAGGCTACACCTTC. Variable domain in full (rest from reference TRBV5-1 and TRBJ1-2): KAGVTQTPRYLIKTRGQQVTLSCSPISGHRSVSWYQQTPGQGLQFLFEYFSETQRNKGNFPGRFSGRQFSNSRSEMNVSTLELGDSALYLCASSSEAGSTGYTFGSGTRLTVV.